This entry is about one TCR beta chain. This clone appeared a single time. No cognate antigen has been identified for it. No base quality information exists; no much larger clone differs at one position. The data belong to a study of T cell changes during pregnancy in multiple sclerosis (dated by TCRdb to 2018 to 2020). About the full investigation: The study examined how the T cell repertoire changed over the course of pregnancy in women with multiple sclerosis.

Receptors were amplified or captured by the immunoSEQ multiplex PCR assay. Sourced from immuneACCESS, this table was stored by TCRdb with only in-frame sequences that have V and J called. A share of the clones is absent; for the studies checked, an unresolved V gene accounts for under half, and the remainder has no known explanation. The sample includes about 68,000 clones, with approximately 90% observed a single time. The ten top clones hold about 1.5% of the sample. Counted from cysteine to phenylalanine, this CDR3 has 13 amino acids. The sequence is cut down to CDR3 DNA, 39 bases in frame from base 1. V and J are trimmed by 6 bases and 6 bases, and the gene matches miss 3 bases of the junction. The CDR1 and CDR2 encoded by the germline V gene (reference sequence) are LNHDA and SQIVND.

The source of this sequence is a female donor with multiple sclerosis, enrolled in a pregnancy study. The material was peripheral blood, obtained in the third trimester of pregnancy. The V gene is TRBV19 and the J gene is TRBJ2-1, and 9 junctional nucleotides match TRBD1. CDR3 sequence: CASSLGQGNEQFF. DNA sequence: TGTGCCAGTAGCTTGGGACAGGGCAATGAGCAGTTCTTC.